This is a list of T cell receptor beta chains from one sample in a study of blood T cells in healthy people across ages. TCRdb itself ran the 5' RACE reads through MiXCR, one entry per CDR3 protein. The table has approximately 830,000 distinct CDR3 sequences, 62% seen once; the top ten hold approximately 30%. The specimen was blood. These receptors all stem from a man in his thirties or forties in good health. Each CDR3 is given with its conserved first and last residue. D genes are given only for firm matches. Rows may omit the clone size; those that give it use once, few, many or a size class.

j_call: TRBJ2-1
clone_size: .
v_call: TRBV7-9
d_call: TRBD1
cdr3_length: 16
cdr3_aa: CASSPFGQGRYNEQFF
cdr3_nt: TGTGCCAGCAGTCCATTTGGACAGGGACGGTACAATGAGCAGTTCTTC

j_call: TRBJ1-2
clone_size: few
v_call: TRBV6-2/TRBV6-3
d_call: .
cdr3_length: 15
cdr3_aa: CASSQRRQESKGYTF
cdr3_nt: TGTGCCAGCAGCCAACGGCGACAGGAGAGTAAGGGCTACACCTTC

j_call: TRBJ1-4
clone_size: .
v_call: TRBV7-2
d_call: .
cdr3_length: 15
cdr3_aa: CASSPTFATNEKLFF
cdr3_nt: TGTGCCAGCAGCCCTACTTTTGCAACTAATGAAAAACTGTTTTTT

j_call: TRBJ1-2
clone_size: .
v_call: TRBV10-3
d_call: .
cdr3_length: 19
cdr3_aa: CAISPQLILTGRSSYGYTF
cdr3_nt: TGTGCCATCAGTCCTCAACTTATACTTACCGGTCGGTCCAGCTATGGCTACACCTTC

j_call: TRBJ2-7
clone_size: .
v_call: TRBV29-1
d_call: TRBD1
cdr3_length: 14
cdr3_aa: CSAAGDRGTYEQYF
cdr3_nt: TGCAGCGCCGCGGGGGACAGGGGGACCTACGAGCAGTACTTC

j_call: TRBJ2-7
clone_size: few
v_call: TRBV3-1
d_call: .
cdr3_length: 17
cdr3_aa: CASSPSRRSGSTYEQYF
cdr3_nt: TGTGCCAGCAGCCCCTCTCGAAGGAGCGGTTCCACCTACGAGCAGTACTTC

j_call: TRBJ2-3
clone_size: .
v_call: TRBV9
d_call: TRBD2
cdr3_length: 18
cdr3_aa: CASSAPQSSGASGDTQYF
cdr3_nt: TGTGCCAGCAGTGCGCCCCAATCTAGCGGGGCCTCGGGGGATACGCAGTATTTT

j_call: TRBJ1-4
clone_size: few
v_call: TRBV7-2
d_call: .
cdr3_length: 14
cdr3_aa: CASSQDRPNEKLFF
cdr3_nt: TGTGCCAGCAGCCAAGACAGGCCCAATGAAAAACTGTTTTTT

j_call: TRBJ2-7
clone_size: .
v_call: TRBV7-9
d_call: .
cdr3_length: 18
cdr3_aa: CASSLPQSGGPKTYEQYF
cdr3_nt: TGTGCCAGCAGCTTGCCTCAATCGGGGGGCCCCAAAACCTACGAGCAGTACTTC

j_call: TRBJ2-7
clone_size: .
v_call: TRBV4-3
d_call: TRBD1
cdr3_length: 16
cdr3_aa: CASSPTGTGGSYEQYF
cdr3_nt: TGCGCCAGCAGCCCAACCGGGACAGGGGGATCCTACGAGCAGTACTTC

j_call: TRBJ2-5
clone_size: .
v_call: TRBV4-3
d_call: .
cdr3_length: 15
cdr3_aa: CASSQDTSWGNEQYF
cdr3_nt: TGCGCCAGCAGCCAAGACACCTCCTGGGGCAATGAGCAGTACTTC

j_call: TRBJ1-5
clone_size: few
v_call: TRBV20-1
d_call: .
cdr3_length: 13
cdr3_aa: CSVVGQLNQPQHF
cdr3_nt: TGCAGTGTCGTTGGGCAGCTCAATCAGCCCCAGCATTTT

j_call: TRBJ2-1
clone_size: .
v_call: TRBV20-1
d_call: TRBD2
cdr3_length: 13
cdr3_aa: CSASGTIYNEQFF
cdr3_nt: TGCAGTGCTAGTGGGACTATTTACAATGAGCAGTTCTTC

j_call: TRBJ1-6
clone_size: .
v_call: TRBV2
d_call: .
cdr3_length: 11
cdr3_aa: CASRAQQPLHF
cdr3_nt: TGTGCCAGCAGGGCCCAGCAACCCCTCCACTTT

j_call: TRBJ2-6
clone_size: .
v_call: TRBV6-2/TRBV6-3
d_call: .
cdr3_length: 15
cdr3_aa: CASSSQYSGANVLTF
cdr3_nt: TGTGCCAGCAGCTCACAGTACTCTGGGGCCAACGTCCTGACTTTC

j_call: TRBJ1-2
clone_size: .
v_call: TRBV4-2
d_call: .
cdr3_length: 15
cdr3_aa: CASSQDFGGYHGYTF
cdr3_nt: TGTGCCAGCAGCCAAGATTTCGGGGGATACCATGGATACACCTTC

j_call: TRBJ2-7
clone_size: .
v_call: TRBV4-2
d_call: .
cdr3_length: 13
cdr3_aa: CASSQASEGEQYF
cdr3_nt: TGTGCCAGCAGCCAAGCGTCCGAAGGGGAGCAGTACTTC

j_call: TRBJ2-5
clone_size: .
v_call: TRBV28
d_call: TRBD1
cdr3_length: 13
cdr3_aa: CASSWTGRETQYF
cdr3_nt: TGTGCCAGCAGTTGGACAGGACGGGAGACCCAGTACTTC

j_call: TRBJ2-5
clone_size: .
v_call: TRBV29-1
d_call: TRBD2
cdr3_length: 14
cdr3_aa: CSVEKGGPQETQYF
cdr3_nt: TGCAGCGTCGAAAAGGGAGGGCCGCAAGAGACCCAGTACTTC

j_call: TRBJ2-3
clone_size: .
v_call: TRBV2
d_call: .
cdr3_length: 14
cdr3_aa: CASSSDPRWDTQYF
cdr3_nt: TGTGCCAGCAGCTCCGACCCACGCTGGGATACGCAGTATTTT

j_call: TRBJ1-1
clone_size: .
v_call: TRBV7-9
d_call: .
cdr3_length: 15
cdr3_aa: CASNLSQGGNTEAFF
cdr3_nt: TGTGCCAGCAACTTGTCCCAGGGAGGAAACACTGAAGCTTTCTTT

j_call: TRBJ1-2
clone_size: .
v_call: TRBV21-1
d_call: .
cdr3_length: 19
cdr3_aa: CASSNKWPGRGQDNYGYTF
cdr3_nt: TGTGCCAGCAGCAACAAATGGCCTGGGCGGGGACAGGATAACTATGGCTACACCTTC

j_call: TRBJ2-7
clone_size: .
v_call: TRBV27
d_call: .
cdr3_length: 18
cdr3_aa: CASSLRHTLVHENYEQYF
cdr3_nt: TGTGCCAGCAGTTTACGCCATACCTTGGTCCATGAAAACTACGAGCAGTACTTC

j_call: TRBJ2-5
clone_size: .
v_call: TRBV12-3/TRBV12-4
d_call: TRBD1
cdr3_length: 15
cdr3_aa: CASSRPGQGTETQYF
cdr3_nt: TGTGCCAGCAGTCGCCCGGGACAGGGGACGGAGACCCAGTACTTC

j_call: TRBJ2-3
clone_size: .
v_call: TRBV20-1
d_call: .
cdr3_length: 15
cdr3_aa: CSARDYAGVKDTQYF
cdr3_nt: TGCAGTGCTAGAGATTACGCAGGGGTCAAAGATACGCAGTATTTT

j_call: TRBJ1-5
clone_size: .
v_call: TRBV4-2
d_call: .
cdr3_length: 14
cdr3_aa: CASSQEGGRQPQHF
cdr3_nt: TGTGCCAGCAGCCAGGAAGGGGGGCGGCAGCCCCAGCATTTT

j_call: TRBJ1-6
clone_size: .
v_call: TRBV6-2/TRBV6-3
d_call: .
cdr3_length: 15
cdr3_aa: CASSNGARGNSPLHF
cdr3_nt: TGTGCCAGCAGTAACGGCGCCAGGGGTAATTCACCCCTCCACTTT

j_call: TRBJ2-3
clone_size: .
v_call: TRBV25-1
d_call: TRBD1
cdr3_length: 15
cdr3_aa: CATGAGTGSFDTQYF
cdr3_nt: TGTGCCACCGGTGCAGGGACAGGGAGTTTCGATACGCAGTATTTT

j_call: TRBJ2-3
clone_size: .
v_call: TRBV4-1
d_call: TRBD1
cdr3_length: 17
cdr3_aa: CASSLPGGTGDTDTQYF
cdr3_nt: TGCGCCAGCAGCCTCCCCGGTGGGACAGGGGACACAGATACGCAGTATTTT

j_call: TRBJ2-1
clone_size: .
v_call: TRBV4-2
d_call: .
cdr3_length: 13
cdr3_aa: CASSRGGNYEQFF
cdr3_nt: TGTGCCAGCAGCCGGGGGGGCAATTATGAGCAGTTCTTC

j_call: TRBJ1-4
clone_size: .
v_call: TRBV4-3
d_call: .
cdr3_length: 15
cdr3_aa: CASSQGGAVVEKLFF
cdr3_nt: TGCGCCAGCAGCCAAGGGGGAGCCGTGGTCGAAAAACTGTTTTTT

j_call: TRBJ1-2
clone_size: once
v_call: TRBV2
d_call: .
cdr3_length: 12
cdr3_aa: CASSQQEGGYTF
cdr3_nt: TGTGCCAGCAGTCAGCAGGAGGGCGGCTACACCTTC

j_call: TRBJ1-2
clone_size: .
v_call: TRBV18
d_call: .
cdr3_length: 14
cdr3_aa: CASSPQTRLYGYTF
cdr3_nt: TGTGCCAGCTCACCACAAACACGGCTCTATGGCTACACCTTC

j_call: TRBJ1-1
clone_size: .
v_call: TRBV20-1
d_call: .
cdr3_length: 13
cdr3_aa: CSAPGQGWTEAFF
cdr3_nt: TGCAGTGCTCCCGGGCAGGGATGGACTGAAGCTTTCTTT

j_call: TRBJ1-5
clone_size: .
v_call: TRBV7-2
d_call: TRBD1
cdr3_length: 15
cdr3_aa: CASSWGQGGGQPQHF
cdr3_nt: TGTGCCAGCAGTTGGGGGCAGGGAGGGGGCCAGCCCCAGCATTTT

j_call: TRBJ1-4
clone_size: .
v_call: TRBV3-1
d_call: .
cdr3_length: 15
cdr3_aa: CASSQDDGGDEKLFF
cdr3_nt: TGTGCCAGCAGCCAAGATGATGGGGGTGATGAAAAACTGTTTTTT

j_call: TRBJ2-1
clone_size: .
v_call: TRBV6-5
d_call: .
cdr3_length: 15
cdr3_aa: CASSYSIAIQETQFF
cdr3_nt: TGTGCCAGCAGTTACTCGATAGCGATACAAGAGACCCAGTTCTTC

j_call: TRBJ1-2
clone_size: .
v_call: TRBV7-2
d_call: .
cdr3_length: 13
cdr3_aa: CASREIANYGYTF
cdr3_nt: TGTGCCAGCAGAGAGATTGCTAACTATGGCTACACCTTC

j_call: TRBJ1-2
clone_size: few
v_call: TRBV15
d_call: .
cdr3_length: 14
cdr3_aa: CATSSGQLVYGYTF
cdr3_nt: TGTGCCACCAGCAGCGGGCAGCTAGTCTATGGCTACACCTTC

j_call: TRBJ2-4
clone_size: once
v_call: TRBV27
d_call: .
cdr3_length: 16
cdr3_aa: CASSLSARTSSYGQYF
cdr3_nt: TGTGCCAGCAGTTTATCTGCAAGAACCAGCTCCTACGGGCAGTACTTC

j_call: TRBJ1-2
clone_size: few
v_call: TRBV12-3/TRBV12-4
d_call: .
cdr3_length: 12
cdr3_aa: CASTGTPYGYTF
cdr3_nt: TGTGCCAGCACCGGGACTCCTTATGGCTACACCTTC

j_call: TRBJ2-5
clone_size: .
v_call: TRBV7-2
d_call: .
cdr3_length: 15
cdr3_aa: CASSLARVEAETQYF
cdr3_nt: TGTGCCAGCAGCTTAGCACGGGTGGAGGCGGAGACCCAGTACTTC

j_call: TRBJ2-7
clone_size: .
v_call: TRBV20-1
d_call: .
cdr3_length: 13
cdr3_aa: CSARGPASYEQYF
cdr3_nt: TGCAGTGCCCGGGGGCCCGCTTCCTACGAGCAGTACTTC

j_call: TRBJ2-5
clone_size: few
v_call: TRBV4-2
d_call: .
cdr3_length: 14
cdr3_aa: CASSQALGLGTQYF
cdr3_nt: TGTGCCAGCAGCCAAGCTCTAGGTTTAGGGACCCAGTACTTC

j_call: TRBJ2-1
clone_size: .
v_call: TRBV7-3
d_call: .
cdr3_length: 14
cdr3_aa: CASSLRAGIDEQFF
cdr3_nt: TGTGCCAGCAGCTTACGGGCAGGGATCGATGAGCAGTTCTTC

j_call: TRBJ2-7
clone_size: .
v_call: TRBV28
d_call: .
cdr3_length: 13
cdr3_aa: CAAGRRYTYEQYF
cdr3_nt: TGTGCCGCGGGGCGCCGATATACCTACGAGCAGTACTTC

j_call: TRBJ2-2
clone_size: .
v_call: TRBV24-1
d_call: .
cdr3_length: 16
cdr3_aa: CATRDLAVSNTGELFF
cdr3_nt: TGTGCCACCCGTGATTTAGCAGTGTCGAACACCGGGGAGCTGTTTTTT

j_call: TRBJ2-7
clone_size: .
v_call: TRBV7-2
d_call: TRBD1
cdr3_length: 16
cdr3_aa: CASSIHGQGAFYEQYF
cdr3_nt: TGTGCCAGCAGCATCCATGGACAGGGGGCTTTTTACGAGCAGTACTTC

j_call: TRBJ2-3
clone_size: few
v_call: TRBV9
d_call: .
cdr3_length: 14
cdr3_aa: CASTLGIAPDTQYF
cdr3_nt: TGTGCCAGCACCCTTGGGATAGCCCCAGATACGCAGTATTTT

j_call: TRBJ1-2
clone_size: .
v_call: TRBV20-1
d_call: .
cdr3_length: 14
cdr3_aa: CSAREPGKVNGYTF
cdr3_nt: TGCAGTGCTAGAGAACCGGGGAAGGTTAATGGCTACACCTTC

j_call: TRBJ2-5
clone_size: .
v_call: TRBV18
d_call: .
cdr3_length: 16
cdr3_aa: CASSPPWQPGGETQYF
cdr3_nt: TGTGCCAGCTCACCACCGTGGCAGCCAGGCGGAGAGACCCAGTACTTC

j_call: TRBJ2-5
clone_size: .
v_call: TRBV3-1
d_call: .
cdr3_length: 11
cdr3_aa: CASSHSETQYF
cdr3_nt: TGTGCCAGCAGCCACAGTGAGACCCAGTACTTC

j_call: TRBJ2-5
clone_size: many
v_call: TRBV9
d_call: TRBD1
cdr3_length: 14
cdr3_aa: CASSVTGYQETQYF
cdr3_nt: TGTGCCAGCAGCGTGACAGGGTACCAAGAGACCCAGTACTTC

j_call: TRBJ1-4
clone_size: .
v_call: TRBV20-1
d_call: .
cdr3_length: 18
cdr3_aa: CSARDRGQTYATNEKLFF
cdr3_nt: TGCAGTGCTAGAGATCGAGGACAGACTTATGCAACTAATGAAAAACTGTTTTTT

j_call: TRBJ2-1
clone_size: .
v_call: TRBV7-3
d_call: TRBD1
cdr3_length: 17
cdr3_aa: CASSLTGGGFSYNEQFF
cdr3_nt: TGTGCCAGCAGCTTAACAGGGGGCGGGTTCTCCTACAATGAGCAGTTCTTC

j_call: TRBJ2-7
clone_size: .
v_call: TRBV6-6
d_call: TRBD1
cdr3_length: 14
cdr3_aa: CASRNRDSSYEQYF
cdr3_nt: TGTGCCAGCAGAAACCGGGACAGCTCCTACGAGCAGTACTTC

j_call: TRBJ1-5
clone_size: once
v_call: TRBV5-5
d_call: .
cdr3_length: 15
cdr3_aa: CASSSLWGPNQPQHF
cdr3_nt: TGTGCCAGCAGCTCCTTGTGGGGCCCTAATCAGCCCCAGCATTTT

j_call: TRBJ1-1
clone_size: .
v_call: TRBV14
d_call: .
cdr3_length: 13
cdr3_aa: CASSPETYTEAFF
cdr3_nt: TGTGCCAGCAGCCCCGAGACTTACACTGAAGCTTTCTTT

j_call: TRBJ1-4
clone_size: .
v_call: TRBV7-9
d_call: .
cdr3_length: 15
cdr3_aa: CASSDPGRTNEKLFF
cdr3_nt: TGTGCCAGCAGCGACCCGGGACGGACGAATGAAAAACTGTTTTTT